The 17 T cell receptor beta chains below come from one sample, sequenced in a study of cytomegalovirus exposure and HLA in healthy donors. The PCR ran on 60 Vbeta and 13 Jbeta primers. Sequencing used immunoSEQ multiplex PCR; TCRdb keeps in-frame clones, though not all of them. This table has some 150,000 clones, under 85% appearing once. The sample comprised PBMCs. The receptor source for this set is a woman in her 40s in good health and CMV-seropositive.

The chain joins TRBV28 to TRBJ2-7; possibly TRBD2 for D (6 bases). The CDR3 spans 15 residues. Germline values: CDR1 MDHEN, CDR2 SYDVKM. V lost 5 bases, J lost 8 bases, and 22 bases lay in between. CDR3 DNA sequence: TGTGCCAGCAGTCCCCCGGACTACCACGCGGCTAAGCAGTACTTC. Protein sequence: CASSPPDYHAAKQYF.

The chain is built from TRBV5-4 and TRBJ2-2, with TRBD1 matching over 7 bases. The CDR3 contains 15 residues. J gave up 6 bases and V 0 bases, and 5 bases lay outside the gene matches. The germline V gene has CDR1 SGHNT and CDR2 YYREEE (reference sequence). The CDR3 DNA sequence: TGTGCCAGCAGCTTGGCCGGGCAGGGGGCCGGGGAGCTGTTTTTT. This encodes CASSLAGQGAGELFF. The entire variable domain, with the rest obtained from reference TRBV5-4 and TRBJ2-2, is as follows: ETGVTQSPTHLIKTRGQQVTLRCSSQSGHNTVSWYQQALGQGPQFIFQYYREEENGRGNFPPRFSGLQFPNYSSELNVNALELDDSALYLCASSLAGQGAGELFFGEGSRLTVL.

The V and J genes are TRBV7-9 and TRBJ2-1; 7 positions match TRBD2. J gave up 10 bases and V 5 bases, and 8 bases lay outside the gene matches. CDR3 length: 13 amino acids. Germline V gene lookup returns CDR1 SEHNR and CDR2 FQNEAQ (reference sequence). CDR3 residues: CASSAQGGWEQFF. The CDR3 coding sequence is TGTGCCAGCAGCGCCCAGGGAGGGTGGGAGCAGTTCTTC.

The rearrangement joins TRBV19 to TRBJ1-3; 8 bases match TRBD1. The CDR3 extends over 14 amino acids. Germline V gene lookup returns CDR1 LNHDA and CDR2 SQIVND (reference sequence). Losses at the gene ends were 4 bases for V and 8 bases for J; bases not matched to a gene: 7. CDR3 loop: CASSNTGGSHTIYF. The CDR3, as DNA: TGTGCCAGTAGTAATACAGGGGGGAGTCACACCATATATTTT.

V and J are TRBV2 and TRBJ1-2; a weak D match, TRBD1 (6 bases). Trimming removed 5 bases at V and 4 bases at J, with 8 bases between. From germline, CDR1 is SNHLY and CDR2 FYNNEI. The CDR3 runs to 12 residues. CDR3 nucleotides: TGTGCCAGCAGTCTACAGGGCTATGGCTACACCTTC. Translating gives CASSLQGYGYTF.

V is TRBV9 and J is TRBJ2-7; 8 bases line up with TRBD1. CDR1 is SGDLS and CDR2 is YYNGEE in the germline V gene. The length of the CDR3 is 14 residues. With 3 bases clipped from V and 0 bases from J, the junction kept 2 bases outside the gene matches. This CDR3 reads CASSEGQVSYEQYF. CDR3 DNA sequence: TGTGCCAGCAGCGAGGGACAGGTCTCCTACGAGCAGTACTTC.

V usage is TRBV2 and J usage is TRBJ1-5, with TRBD1 matching over 7 bases. V lost 6 bases to trimming and J lost 7 bases; unmatched junction nucleotides: 6. CDR3 length: 13 amino acids. CDR1 is SNHLY and CDR2 is FYNNEI in the germline V gene. CDR3 sequence reads: CASRSEGAQPQHF. The CDR3, as DNA: TGTGCCAGCAGATCGGAGGGGGCCCAGCCCCAGCATTTT.

The rearrangement joins TRBV25-1 to TRBJ1-1; no clear D. Trimming took 6 bases from V and 1 from J, leaving 6 bases between them. In germline, CDR1 is MGHDK, CDR2 SYGVNS. The CDR3 is 12 residues long. The CDR3 nucleotides are TGTGCCAGCAGACCAGGGAACACTGAAGCTTTCTTT. Protein product: CASRPGNTEAFF.

The chain couples TRBV7-3 to TRBJ2-7; D might be TRBD2 (6 bases). Germline V lookup: CDR1 SGHTA, CDR2 FQGTGA. Trimming removed 0 bases from V and 2 bases from J, with 17 bases in between. The CDR3 has 17 amino acids. The CDR3 reads CASSLTEGHNITYEQYF. The CDR3 DNA follows: TGTGCCAGCAGCTTAACGGAGGGGCACAATATCACCTACGAGCAGTACTTC.

The genes are TRBV30 and TRBJ1-6, with D unresolved. This CDR3 is 16 amino acids long. Germline V lookup: CDR1 GTSNPN, CDR2 SVGIG (reference sequence). Trimming left V 1 base short and J 0 bases short, with 10 bases between. The CDR3 DNA follows: TGTGCCTGGAGTGGCATCACTAGCTCCTATAATTCACCCCTCCACTTT. It encodes CAWSGITSSYNSPLHF.

This chain connects TRBV5-6 to TRBJ1-1; D is perhaps TRBD1 (6 bases). Germline CDR1 SGHDT, CDR2 YYEEEE. CDR3 length equals 14 residues. Trimming cost V 4 bases and J 0 bases, with 10 bases left between them. In DNA, the CDR3 is TGTGCCAGCAGCCGGACAGCCATGAACACTGAAGCTTTCTTT. It is translated as CASSRTAMNTEAFF.

J is TRBJ2-7 and V is TRBV7-2, with 11 bases that match TRBD1. V shed 3 bases, J shed 6 bases, and the junction held 4 bases outside the gene matches. This CDR3 has 14 residues. Germline V gene data show CDR1 as SGHTA and CDR2 as FQGNSA. The CDR3, as DNA: TGTGCCAGCAGCTTGTGGACAGGGGGCGTCGAGCAGTACTTC. Translation: CASSLWTGGVEQYF.

This sequence joins TRBV10-2 and TRBJ2-7, with D tentatively TRBD1 (6 bases). The CDR3 has 16 residues. V was cut by 8 bases and J by 0 bases, with 20 bases left in between. CDR1 and CDR2 from the germline V gene are WSHSY and SAAADI. The CDR3 here is CASRRGGQDSSYEQYF. The CDR3 DNA is TGCGCCAGCCGCCGGGGCGGGCAGGACAGCTCCTACGAGCAGTACTTC.

The rearrangement links TRBV4-1 to TRBJ1-4; perhaps TRBD1 as D (6 bases). CDR1 and CDR2 (germline): MGHRA, YSYEKL. This CDR3 has 15 amino acids. Trimming left V 4 bases short and J 3 bases short, with 12 bases between. This CDR3 is CASSLQDSSNEKLFF. The CDR3 nucleotides read TGCGCCAGCAGCCTACAGGACAGTTCTAATGAAAAACTGTTTTTT.

The V gene is TRBV7-9, the J gene TRBJ1-3; TRBD1 aligns across 7 bases. After removal of 6 bases from V and 3 bases from J, the junction contained 8 bases not matched to a gene. Looked up from germline, CDR1 is SEHNR and CDR2 is FQNEAQ (reference sequence). This CDR3 is 15 amino acids long. The CDR3 is CASRRDSPFGNTIYF. The CDR3 DNA reads as TGTGCCAGCAGGCGGGACAGCCCATTTGGAAACACCATATATTTT.

The chain joins TRBV19 to TRBJ1-1, with D perhaps TRBD1 (5 bases). V dropped 3 bases and J dropped 6 bases, with 20 bases sitting between them. From germline, CDR1 is LNHDA and CDR2 SQIVND (reference sequence). This CDR3 has 16 residues. CDR3 amino acids: CASSILGGDNIAEAFF. As DNA, the CDR3 is TGTGCCAGTAGTATTTTGGGAGGGGATAATATCGCTGAAGCTTTCTTT.

The CDR3: CASSLLQVKGGEQYF. CDR3 in DNA: TGTGCCAGCAGCTTGTTACAGGTGAAGGGAGGCGAGCAGTACTTC. The V call is TRBV5-4, the J call TRBJ2-7; possible D gene TRBD2, 6 bases. Trimming removed 1 base from V and 6 bases from J, with 17 bases in between. The CDR3 has 15 residues. CDR1 and CDR2 (germline): SGHNT, YYREEE (reference sequence).